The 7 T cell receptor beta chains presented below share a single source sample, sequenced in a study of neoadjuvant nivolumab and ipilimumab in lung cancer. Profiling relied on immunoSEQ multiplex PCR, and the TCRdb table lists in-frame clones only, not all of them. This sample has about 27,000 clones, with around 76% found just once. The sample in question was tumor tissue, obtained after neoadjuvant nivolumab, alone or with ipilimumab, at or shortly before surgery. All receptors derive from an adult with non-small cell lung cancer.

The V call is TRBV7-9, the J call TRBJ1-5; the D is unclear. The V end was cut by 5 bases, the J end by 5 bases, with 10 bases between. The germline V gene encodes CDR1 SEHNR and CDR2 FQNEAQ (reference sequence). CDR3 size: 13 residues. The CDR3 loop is CASSANQDQPQHF. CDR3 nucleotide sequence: TGTGCCAGCAGCGCGAATCAGGATCAGCCCCAGCATTTT.

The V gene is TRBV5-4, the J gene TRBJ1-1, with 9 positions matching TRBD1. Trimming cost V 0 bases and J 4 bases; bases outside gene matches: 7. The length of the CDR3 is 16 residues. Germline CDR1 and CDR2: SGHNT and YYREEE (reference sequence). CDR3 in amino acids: CASSLGGQGFVTEAFF. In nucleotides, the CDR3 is TGTGCCAGCAGCTTGGGGGGACAGGGTTTCGTCACTGAAGCTTTCTTT.

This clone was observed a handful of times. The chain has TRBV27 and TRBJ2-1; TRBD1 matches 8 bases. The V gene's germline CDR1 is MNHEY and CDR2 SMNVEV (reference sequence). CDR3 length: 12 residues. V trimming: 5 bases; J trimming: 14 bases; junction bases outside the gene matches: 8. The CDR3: CASSKFTGGEFF. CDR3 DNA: TGTGCCAGCAGTAAATTTACAGGGGGAGAGTTCTTC.

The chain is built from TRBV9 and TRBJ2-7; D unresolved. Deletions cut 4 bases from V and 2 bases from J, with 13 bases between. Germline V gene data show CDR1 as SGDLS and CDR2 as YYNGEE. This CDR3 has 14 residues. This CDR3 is CASSYDSRPYEQYF. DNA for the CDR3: TGTGCCAGCAGCTATGACTCCAGACCCTACGAGCAGTACTTC.

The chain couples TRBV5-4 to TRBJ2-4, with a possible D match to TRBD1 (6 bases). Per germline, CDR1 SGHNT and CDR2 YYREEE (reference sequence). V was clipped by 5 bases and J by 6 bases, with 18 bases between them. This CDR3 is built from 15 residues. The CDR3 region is CASSGGPLFLNIQYF. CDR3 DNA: TGTGCCAGCAGTGGGGGCCCACTGTTTCTAAACATTCAGTACTTC.

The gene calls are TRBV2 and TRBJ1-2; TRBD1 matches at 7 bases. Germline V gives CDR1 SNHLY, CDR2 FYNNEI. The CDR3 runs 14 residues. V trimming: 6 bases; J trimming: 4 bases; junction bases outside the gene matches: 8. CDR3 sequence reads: CASSLRDSIYGYTF. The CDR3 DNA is TGTGCCAGCAGCCTCCGGGACAGTATCTATGGCTACACCTTC.

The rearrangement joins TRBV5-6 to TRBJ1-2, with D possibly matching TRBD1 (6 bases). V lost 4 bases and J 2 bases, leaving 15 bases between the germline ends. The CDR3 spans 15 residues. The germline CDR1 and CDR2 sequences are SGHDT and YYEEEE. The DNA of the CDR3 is TGTGCCAGCAGCAGGCCGGGACAAAGAAACTATGGCTACACCTTC. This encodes CASSRPGQRNYGYTF.